This is a list of T cell receptor beta chains from one sample in a study of T cells in Graves' hyperthyroidism and ophthalmopathy. TCRdb analysed the multiplex PCR reads with MiXCR anew, one entry per CDR3 protein. The sample lists some 350,000 distinct CDR3 sequences, approximately 15% seen once, with 28% in the top ten. Specimen: blood. These receptors all come from a woman under 30 with Graves' hyperthyroidism that later progressed to Graves' ophthalmopathy. Each CDR3 is given with its conserved first and last residue. Fields, in order: CDR3 protein, CDR3 DNA, D gene, J gene, V gene, clone size. A D gene is named only where the DNA matches it firmly. Size is stated for part of the rows, as once, few or many counts, or as a class when the clone is expanded.

CDR3 protein: CASSERGAGRLDWETQYF
CDR3 DNA: TGTGCCAGCAGTGAACGGGGGGCCGGGAGATTGGACTGGGAGACCCAGTACTTC
D gene: .
J gene: TRBJ2-5
V gene: TRBV6-1
clone size: few

CDR3 protein: CASSVEPRGRTQYF
CDR3 DNA: TGTGCCAGCAGCGTAGAGCCGAGGGGAAGGACCCAGTACTTC
D gene: .
J gene: TRBJ2-5
V gene: TRBV9
clone size: few

CDR3 protein: CASSQVIRVRPTGELFF
CDR3 DNA: TGTGCCAGCAGCCAAGTAATCCGGGTCCGTCCCACCGGGGAGCTGTTTTTT
D gene: .
J gene: TRBJ2-2
V gene: TRBV4-2
clone size: .

CDR3 protein: CASSERRLDTQYF
CDR3 DNA: TGTGCCAGCAGTGAGCGGCGGTTGGATACGCAGTATTTT
D gene: .
J gene: TRBJ2-3
V gene: TRBV12-3/TRBV12-4
clone size: many

CDR3 protein: CASSQGGGLAGNTIYF
CDR3 DNA: TGTGCCAGCAGCCAAGGTGGGGGGCTCGCTGGAAACACCATATATTTT
D gene: .
J gene: TRBJ1-3
V gene: TRBV3-1
clone size: few

CDR3 protein: CASSFAEGRYNEQFF
CDR3 DNA: TGCGCCAGCAGCTTTGCCGAGGGACGTTACAATGAGCAGTTCTTC
D gene: .
J gene: TRBJ2-1
V gene: TRBV5-1
clone size: few

CDR3 protein: CASSPRPSLRIETQYF
CDR3 DNA: TGTGCCAGCAGCCCCCGTCCGAGTCTAAGGATAGAGACCCAGTACTTC
D gene: .
J gene: TRBJ2-5
V gene: TRBV7-9
clone size: .

CDR3 protein: CAWRPWGSYEQYF
CDR3 DNA: TGTGCCTGGAGGCCTTGGGGATCGTACGAGCAGTACTTC
D gene: .
J gene: TRBJ2-7
V gene: TRBV30
clone size: many

CDR3 protein: CASLRLPGSNEQFF
CDR3 DNA: TGCGCCAGCCTCAGACTTCCGGGATCAAATGAGCAGTTCTTC
D gene: .
J gene: TRBJ2-1
V gene: TRBV5-1
clone size: .

CDR3 protein: CASSFGPLDSSYEQYF
CDR3 DNA: TGTGCCAGCAGCTTCGGCCCATTGGACAGCTCCTACGAGCAGTACTTC
D gene: .
J gene: TRBJ2-7
V gene: TRBV7-8
clone size: .

CDR3 protein: CSVYRGNGVTDTQYF
CDR3 DNA: TGCAGCGTTTACAGGGGGAACGGTGTCACAGATACGCAGTATTTT
D gene: TRBD1
J gene: TRBJ2-3
V gene: TRBV29-1
clone size: few

CDR3 protein: CASSLKLAPGSYEQYF
CDR3 DNA: TGTGCCAGCAGTTTGAAACTAGCGCCGGGTTCCTACGAGCAGTACTTC
D gene: TRBD2
J gene: TRBJ2-7
V gene: TRBV27
clone size: many

CDR3 protein: CASSLEGTMQETQYF
CDR3 DNA: TGTGCCAGCAGCTTAGAGGGTACGATGCAAGAGACCCAGTACTTC
D gene: .
J gene: TRBJ2-5
V gene: TRBV5-5
clone size: many

CDR3 protein: CASKDRIYGYTF
CDR3 DNA: TGTGCCAGCAAGGACAGGATCTATGGCTACACCTTC
D gene: TRBD1
J gene: TRBJ1-2
V gene: TRBV2
clone size: .

CDR3 protein: CASSLVEDEQFF
CDR3 DNA: TGCGCCAGCAGCTTGGTCGAGGATGAGCAGTTCTTC
D gene: .
J gene: TRBJ2-1
V gene: TRBV5-1
clone size: many

CDR3 protein: CASSSRWGNQPQHF
CDR3 DNA: TGTGCCAGCAGTTCACGGTGGGGCAATCAGCCCCAGCATTTT
D gene: .
J gene: TRBJ1-5
V gene: TRBV6-5
clone size: few

CDR3 protein: CASSFSGRRNEQFF
CDR3 DNA: TGTGCCAGCAGTTTTAGCGGGAGAAGAAATGAGCAGTTCTTC
D gene: TRBD2
J gene: TRBJ2-1
V gene: TRBV6-1
clone size: few

CDR3 protein: CASSQGRDTQYF
CDR3 DNA: TGTGCCAGCAGCCAAGGGAGGGATACGCAGTATTTT
D gene: .
J gene: TRBJ2-3
V gene: TRBV14
clone size: .

CDR3 protein: CAWSVIGFLGEQYF
CDR3 DNA: TGTGCCTGGAGTGTAATCGGGTTTTTGGGGGAGCAGTACTTC
D gene: .
J gene: TRBJ2-7
V gene: TRBV30
clone size: many

CDR3 protein: CASSLYRGSYEQYF
CDR3 DNA: TGTGCCAGCAGTTTATACCGGGGTAGCTACGAGCAGTACTTC
D gene: .
J gene: TRBJ2-7
V gene: TRBV28
clone size: many

CDR3 protein: CASSDTLNYGYTF
CDR3 DNA: TGTGCCAGCAGTGACACTCTCAACTATGGCTACACCTTC
D gene: .
J gene: TRBJ1-2
V gene: TRBV2
clone size: many

CDR3 protein: CASSQGAQGGYGYTF
CDR3 DNA: TGTGCCAGCAGCCAAGGGGCCCAGGGCGGGTATGGCTACACCTTC
D gene: .
J gene: TRBJ1-2
V gene: TRBV4-2
clone size: many

CDR3 protein: CASSLGFTEFSGNTIYF
CDR3 DNA: TGTGCCAGCAGCTTGGGTTTTACGGAATTCTCTGGAAACACCATATATTTT
D gene: .
J gene: TRBJ1-3
V gene: TRBV5-8
clone size: many

CDR3 protein: CASSSPTGTSGRGYQETQYF
CDR3 DNA: TGTGCCAGCAGCTCCCCCACCGGGACTAGCGGGAGGGGGTACCAAGAGACCCAGTACTTC
D gene: TRBD2
J gene: TRBJ2-5
V gene: TRBV7-9
clone size: many

CDR3 protein: CASSLVDRDYVNEQFF
CDR3 DNA: TGTGCCAGCAGCTTAGTCGACCGGGACTATGTCAATGAGCAGTTCTTC
D gene: TRBD2
J gene: TRBJ2-1
V gene: TRBV7-2
clone size: many

CDR3 protein: CASSLESEAFF
CDR3 DNA: TGTGCCAGCAGCTTAGAAAGCGAAGCTTTCTTT
D gene: .
J gene: TRBJ1-1
V gene: TRBV7-2
clone size: .

CDR3 protein: CASSYSTYNEQFF
CDR3 DNA: TGTGCCAGCAGTTACTCGACCTACAATGAGCAGTTCTTC
D gene: .
J gene: TRBJ2-1
V gene: TRBV6-5
clone size: .

CDR3 protein: CASNRASDNEQFF
CDR3 DNA: TGTGCCAGTAACCGGGCTTCGGACAATGAGCAGTTCTTC
D gene: .
J gene: TRBJ2-1
V gene: TRBV19
clone size: .

CDR3 protein: CASSDPRQSLNNSPLHF
CDR3 DNA: TGTGCCAGCAGTGACCCCCGACAGAGTCTGAATAATTCACCCCTCCACTTT
D gene: .
J gene: TRBJ1-6
V gene: TRBV2
clone size: many

CDR3 protein: CASSRLAGSRGEQYF
CDR3 DNA: TGTGCCAGCAGTCGACTAGCGGGGTCGCGGGGCGAGCAGTACTTC
D gene: TRBD2
J gene: TRBJ2-7
V gene: TRBV28
clone size: many

CDR3 protein: CASSLGLAGEDEQFF
CDR3 DNA: TGTGCCAGCAGCCTGGGACTAGCGGGAGAGGATGAGCAGTTCTTC
D gene: TRBD2
J gene: TRBJ2-1
V gene: TRBV7-9
clone size: once

CDR3 protein: CASSLAYLAGNTDTQYF
CDR3 DNA: TGTGCCAGCAGCTTAGCATATCTAGCGGGAAACACAGATACGCAGTATTTT
D gene: TRBD2
J gene: TRBJ2-3
V gene: TRBV7-2
clone size: many

CDR3 protein: CASRKGLSTDTQYF
CDR3 DNA: TGTGCCAGCAGAAAGGGGCTCAGCACAGATACGCAGTATTTT
D gene: .
J gene: TRBJ2-3
V gene: TRBV6-4
clone size: .

CDR3 protein: CAISEDGNYGYTF
CDR3 DNA: TGTGCCATCAGTGAGGACGGGAACTATGGCTACACCTTC
D gene: .
J gene: TRBJ1-2
V gene: TRBV10-3
clone size: few

CDR3 protein: CASSLSGSGNNEQFF
CDR3 DNA: TGTGCCAGCAGCTTATCGGGCAGCGGGAATAATGAGCAGTTCTTC
D gene: TRBD2
J gene: TRBJ2-1
V gene: TRBV7-9
clone size: many

CDR3 protein: CSAGGGTLYGYTF
CDR3 DNA: TGCAGTGCTGGGGGGGGGACGCTCTATGGCTACACCTTC
D gene: .
J gene: TRBJ1-2
V gene: TRBV20-1
clone size: few

CDR3 protein: CASSLSAGRHTEAFF
CDR3 DNA: TGCGCCAGCAGCTTGTCGGCAGGCCGCCACACTGAAGCTTTCTTT
D gene: .
J gene: TRBJ1-1
V gene: TRBV5-1
clone size: once